The sequence of this T cell receptor beta chain was determined in a study of PD-1 blockade in classical Hodgkin lymphoma. Overall study: Patients were administered nivolumab (3 mg/kg intravenously) every 2 weeks.

Whole-study findings and limits: Diminished baseline TCR diversity has been reported in newly diagnosed patients relative to healthy donors.

The protocol was immunoSEQ multiplex PCR, while the TCRdb copy is restricted to in-frame clones and leaves out a portion. The sample yields just under 65,000 clones, 85% to 95% seen once. This sample's time point: cycle 4 day 1 (C4D1), after 5 to 7 weeks of nivolumab. All patients relapsed after autologous stem cell transplantation, and brentuximab vedotin exposure varied. As concerns this clone: Its matching antigen is unknown.

J was trimmed by 5 bases and V by 6 bases; bases with no gene match: 10. This CDR3 is built from 15 residues. Germline CDR1 and CDR2: MDHEN and SYDVKM. The sample was peripheral blood mononuclear cells (PBMCs), taken before the fourth cycle of nivolumab. This chain uses TRBV28 with TRBJ2-3, with 8 bases fitting TRBD2. This clonotype was obtained from a human donor with classical Hodgkin lymphoma. The chain's CDR3 is CASSLAGLGGDTQYF. The CDR3 DNA reads as TGTGCCAGCAGCTTAGCGGGGTTAGGCGGAGATACGCAGTATTTT.